This T cell receptor beta chain was retrieved from a study of shared clonotypes between healthy human individuals. For the study at large: A donor's plate count was three for CD4 naive and three for CD4 memory; CD8 naive had two and CD8 memory one. Study-wide results and caveats: An effect of sequencing depth on clonotype sharing among donors was expected.

CD4+ cells yielded CD45RA+ naive and CD45RA-negative memory subsets. The input for sorted-subset replicate PCRs was 150 to 200 ng DNA, 25,000 to 35,000 T cell genomes. Some clones are missing from TCRdb's copy, which holds only in-frame ones; the method was immunoSEQ multiplex PCR. The table has some 1,100,000 clones, about 84% seen once; the top ten hold more than 0.45%. On this clone itself: Its specificity is not known.

The source of this sequence is a man aged 18 to 29 in good health. Some clones in this sample may be carry-over from other donors' samples. Sequencing input: memory CD4+ T cells from PBMCs. Subset here: CD45RA-negative fraction.

The CDR3 bases are TGCAGCTGGGGACACTCTGAAAAACTGTTTTTT. This translates into CSWGHSEKLFF. J is TRBJ1-4 and V is TRBV20-1; tentative D call: TRBD1 (6 bases). Germline V gene data show CDR1 as DFQATT and CDR2 as SNEGSKA (reference sequence). The CDR3 extends over 11 amino acids.